This entry features one T cell receptor beta chain sequence. Germline CDR1 and CDR2: SGDLS and YYNGEE. The CDR3 covers 14 residues. Trimming took off 7 bases at V and 0 bases at J, with 13 bases between the two ends. TCRdb re-analysed the 5' RACE reads in MiXCR, keeping a single row per CDR3 protein. The data hold about 340,000 distinct CDR3 sequences, with 15% to 20% observed a single time. These data come from a study of T-cell memory formation after mild COVID-19. This chain links TRBV9 with TRBJ2-5; D might be TRBD2 (6 bases). The material sequenced was PBMCs or a T cell subset sorted from them (not recorded which). This sequence was found in a man younger than 30 who had mild COVID-19 (a few samples of this study predate the infection). Cell type and time point are not known. The CDR3 nucleotides are TGTGCCAGCTCTGGCGGGATGTACCAAGAGACCCAGTACTTC. Translating gives CASSGGMYQETQYF.